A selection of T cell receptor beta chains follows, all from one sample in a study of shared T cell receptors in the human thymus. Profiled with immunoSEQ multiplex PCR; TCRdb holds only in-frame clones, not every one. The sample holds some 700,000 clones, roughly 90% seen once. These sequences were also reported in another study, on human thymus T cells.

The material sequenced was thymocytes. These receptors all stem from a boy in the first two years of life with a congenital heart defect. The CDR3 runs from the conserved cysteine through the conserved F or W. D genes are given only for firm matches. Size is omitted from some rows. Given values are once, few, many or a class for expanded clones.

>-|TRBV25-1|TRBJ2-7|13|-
TGTGCCAGCAGTTCCCTCGGGTTTTACGAGCAGTACTTC
CASSSLGFYEQYF
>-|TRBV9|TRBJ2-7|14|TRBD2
TGTGCCAGCAGCGCGGGACTAGCGGGAATTGAGCAGTACTTC
CASSAGLAGIEQYF
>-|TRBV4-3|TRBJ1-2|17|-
TGCGCCAGCAGCCAAGCCGTCCCCGGGGGAGCTAACTATGGCTACACCTTC
CASSQAVPGGANYGYTF
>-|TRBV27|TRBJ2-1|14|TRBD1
TGTGCCAGCAGTTTATCGCGACAGGGGGATGAGCAGTTCTTC
CASSLSRQGDEQFF
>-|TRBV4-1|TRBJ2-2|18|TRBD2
TGCGCCAGCAGCCACATCGGACTAGCGGGAAAAAGCACCGGGGAGCTGTTTTTT
CASSHIGLAGKSTGELFF
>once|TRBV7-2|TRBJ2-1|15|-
TGTGCCAGCAGCCAGAAACCGGGAGCCCGCAATGAGCAGTTCTTC
CASSQKPGARNEQFF
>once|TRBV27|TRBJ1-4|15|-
TGTGCCAGCAGCTGTCAGGGCCAAAGGGATGAAAAACTGTTTTTT
CASSCQGQRDEKLFF
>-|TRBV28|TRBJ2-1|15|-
TGTGCCAGCAGTTTAGTCCGAGGCCTGTTCGGTGAGCAGTTCTTC
CASSLVRGLFGEQFF
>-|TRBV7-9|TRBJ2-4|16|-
TGTGCCAGCAGCCCCCGCGGAGGGCTAGCCAAAAACATTCAGTACTTC
CASSPRGGLAKNIQYF
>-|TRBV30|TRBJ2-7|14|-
TGTGCCTGGAGTCCACGGGGGACCCTCGACGAGCAGTACTTC
CAWSPRGTLDEQYF
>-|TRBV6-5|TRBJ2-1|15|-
TGTGCCAGCAGTTACTCGCCGGAGTTTCACAATGAGCAGTTCTTC
CASSYSPEFHNEQFF
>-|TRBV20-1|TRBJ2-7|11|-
TGCAGTGCCGCGAAAGGGGGCGAGCAGTACTTC
CSAAKGGEQYF
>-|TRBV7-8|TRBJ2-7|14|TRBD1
TGTGCCAGCAGCCTCCGGGACAGGCCCACCGAGCAGTACTTC
CASSLRDRPTEQYF
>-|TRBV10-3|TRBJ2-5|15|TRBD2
TGTGCCATCAGTGACCCCCCTGGGGGGGACGAGACCCAGTACTTC
CAISDPPGGDETQYF
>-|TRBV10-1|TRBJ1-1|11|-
TGCGCCAGCGTCGGGGAAGGTGAAGCTTTCTTT
CASVGEGEAFF
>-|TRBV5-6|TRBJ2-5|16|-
TGTGCCAGCAGCTTGGCCCTGGAGGGAGTCCAAGAGACCCAGTACTTC
CASSLALEGVQETQYF
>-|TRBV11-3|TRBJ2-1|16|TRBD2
TGTGCCAGCAGCTCGGGACTAGCGGGCGAGGAAACTGAGCAGTTCTTC
CASSSGLAGEETEQFF
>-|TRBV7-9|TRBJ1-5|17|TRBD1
TGTGCCAGCAGCTTAGCCCTCGGACAGGGAGACGATCAGCCCCAGCATTTT
CASSLALGQGDDQPQHF
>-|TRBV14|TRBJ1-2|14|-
TGTGCCAGCAGCCAATCCCAGGGCTATGGTGGCTACACCTTC
CASSQSQGYGGYTF
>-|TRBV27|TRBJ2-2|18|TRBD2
TGTGCCAGCAGTCCTAGCGGGGAGAACGGCTCGAACACCGGGGAGCTGTTTTTT
CASSPSGENGSNTGELFF
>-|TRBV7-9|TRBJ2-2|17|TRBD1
TGTGCCAGCAGCTCCCGAACCCCGGGACAGGGGGCATTTCAGTTGTTTTTT
CASSSRTPGQGAFQLFF
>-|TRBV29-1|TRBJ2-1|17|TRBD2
TGCAGCGTTGGATCGCTAGCGGCAAGGGGCTCCTACAATGAGCAGTTCTTC
CSVGSLAARGSYNEQFF
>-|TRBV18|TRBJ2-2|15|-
TGTGCCAGCTCACCGGGACTTCTGAACACCGGGGAGCTGTTTTTT
CASSPGLLNTGELFF
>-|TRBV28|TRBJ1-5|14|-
TGTGCCAGCCGAAGCTATTATAGCAATCAGCCCCAGCATTTT
CASRSYYSNQPQHF
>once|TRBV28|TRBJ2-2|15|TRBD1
TGTGCCAGCAGGACTGACAGGGTGATAACCGGGGAGCTGTTTTTT
CASRTDRVITGELFF
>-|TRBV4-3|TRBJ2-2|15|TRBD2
TGCGCCAGCAGTACTACTCAGCGGGGCACCGGGGAGCTGTTTTTT
CASSTTQRGTGELFF
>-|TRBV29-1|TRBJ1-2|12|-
TGCAGCGTTGAAGGACAGGTGGAAGGCTACACCTTC
CSVEGQVEGYTF
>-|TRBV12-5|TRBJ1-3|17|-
TGTGCTAGTGGTCCACAAGGGGTGGGGGCGTTGGGAAACACCATATATTTT
CASGPQGVGALGNTIYF
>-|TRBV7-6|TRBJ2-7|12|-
TGTGCCAGCAGCCCGCGAGAATACGAGCAGTACTTC
CASSPREYEQYF
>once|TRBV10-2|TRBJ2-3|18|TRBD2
TGCGCCAGCACCCACCTTCCCCTGGGGCTAGCGGGACTAGATACGCAGTATTTT
CASTHLPLGLAGLDTQYF
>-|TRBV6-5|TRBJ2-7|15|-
TGTGCCAGCAGCCCCCCCTGGGACAAAACCTACGAGCAGTACTTC
CASSPPWDKTYEQYF
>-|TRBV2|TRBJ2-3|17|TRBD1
TGTGCCAGCAGTGAAGCCCCGACAGGGTGGGGCACAGATACGCAGTATTTT
CASSEAPTGWGTDTQYF
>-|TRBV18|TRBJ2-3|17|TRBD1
TGTGCCAGCTCACCACGGGAACAGGGGGCGGGCACAGATACGCAGTATTTT
CASSPREQGAGTDTQYF
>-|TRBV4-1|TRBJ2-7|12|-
TGCGCAGGGGCCAGGGTTGCCCACGAGCAGTACTTC
CAGARVAHEQYF
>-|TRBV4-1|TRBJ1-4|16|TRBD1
TGCGCCAGCAGCCAGCCTCGGACAGGGCCGAGTGAAAAACTGTTTTTT
CASSQPRTGPSEKLFF
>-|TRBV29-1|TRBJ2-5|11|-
TGCAGCGCCCGGGACTCGGAGACCCAGTACTTC
CSARDSETQYF
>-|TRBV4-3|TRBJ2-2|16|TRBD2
TGCGCCAGCAGCCAAGATGGGGGGGGGAACACCGGGGAGCTGTTTTTT
CASSQDGGGNTGELFF
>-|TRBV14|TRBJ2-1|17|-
TGTGCCAGCGGTCCCGGGGAAAAGTTCTACTCCTACAATGAGCAGTTCTTC
CASGPGEKFYSYNEQFF
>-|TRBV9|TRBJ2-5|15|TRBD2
TGTGCCAGCAGAATGAGCGGGAGACCCCAAGAGACCCAGTACTTC
CASRMSGRPQETQYF
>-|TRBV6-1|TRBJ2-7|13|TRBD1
TGTGCCAGCAGTGGGCGACAGGGGCCGGAGCAGTACTTC
CASSGRQGPEQYF
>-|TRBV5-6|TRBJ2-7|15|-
TGTGCCAGCACCTCCCGCGGGCCCCTCTCCTACGAGCAGTACTTC
CASTSRGPLSYEQYF
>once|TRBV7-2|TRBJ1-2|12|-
TGTGCCAGTCCCAGAACTAACTATGGCTACACCTTC
CASPRTNYGYTF
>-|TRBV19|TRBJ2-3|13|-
TGTGCCAGTAGCCCGAGTGGGCCGGGAACGCAGTATTTT
CASSPSGPGTQYF
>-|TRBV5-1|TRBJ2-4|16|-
TGCGCCAGCAGCTTGTCCCAGGGGCTAGCCAAAAACATTCAGTACTTC
CASSLSQGLAKNIQYF
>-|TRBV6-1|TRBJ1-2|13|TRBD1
TGTGCCAGCAGTCTGGACAGGGGTGATGGCTACACCTTC
CASSLDRGDGYTF